This T cell receptor beta chain emerged from a study of blood T cells in healthy people across ages. The CDR3 consists of 15 residues. Looked up from germline, CDR1 is SGHRS and CDR2 is YFSETQ. Trimming cost V 5 bases and J 4 bases; bases outside gene matches: 11. Using a J-beta primer mix together with a sample-barcoded 5' primer, a second PCR was run for roughly 7 to 12 cycles. TCRdb fed the 5' RACE reads into MiXCR, producing one record per CDR3 protein. The data contain hundreds of thousands of distinct CDR3 sequences, about 53% of them singletons. Sample: blood. The source is a man in his 60s in good health. The chain employs TRBV5-1 and TRBJ1-1, with TRBD1 identical over 7 bases. The CDR3 is CASSPDRAGGTEAFF. DNA for the CDR3: TGCGCCAGCAGTCCTGACAGGGCCGGGGGCACTGAAGCTTTCTTT.